This T cell receptor (beta chain) comes out of a study of PD-1 blockade in classical Hodgkin lymphoma. No patient escaped relapse after autologous stem cell transplantation, and brentuximab vedotin exposure varied. V was pared by 4 bases and J by 0 bases, with 13 bases between. This CDR3 spans 17 amino acids. Germline V CDR1 and CDR2: SNHLY, FYNNEI. Only in-frame clones appear in the TCRdb table, and some are missing; sequencing was by immunoSEQ multiplex PCR. The sample shows about 110,000 clones, about nine tenths of them seen only once. This sequence joins TRBV2 and TRBJ1-6; no clear D. Here the sequenced sample was peripheral blood mononuclear cells (PBMCs), taken before the second cycle of nivolumab. The receptor's source is a human donor with classical Hodgkin lymphoma. The CDR3: CASSGREQSSYNSPLHF. DNA for the CDR3: TGTGCCAGCAGTGGGAGGGAACAGAGCTCCTATAATTCACCCCTCCACTTT.